This T cell receptor beta chain is drawn from a study of blood T cell repertoires in COVID-19. The overall study: Samples of COVID-19 (acute and convalescent) were obtained from the United States, Italy and Spain. PBMCs, B-cell-depleted T cells, or T cells were the source of the cDNA or gDNA that made up the material.

Sequencing was performed with immunoSEQ multiplex PCR; in TCRdb, only in-frame clones are kept and a portion is missing. Of approximately 140,000 clones in the sample, under 90% were seen once. CDR3 length: 17 amino acids. In germline, CDR1 is KGHDR, CDR2 SFDVKD. V shed 2 bases, J shed 0 bases, and the junction held 7 bases outside the gene matches. The clonotype comes from a man aged 35 to 55 with acute COVID-19. The sample comprised PBMCs or T cells enriched from blood (not recorded which). The chain carries TRBV24-1 and TRBJ2-3, with 7 bases identical to TRBD2. The CDR3 sequence: CATSDSPTSTSTDTQYF. The CDR3 DNA follows: TGTGCCACCAGTGATTCCCCGACTAGCACTAGCACAGATACGCAGTATTTT.